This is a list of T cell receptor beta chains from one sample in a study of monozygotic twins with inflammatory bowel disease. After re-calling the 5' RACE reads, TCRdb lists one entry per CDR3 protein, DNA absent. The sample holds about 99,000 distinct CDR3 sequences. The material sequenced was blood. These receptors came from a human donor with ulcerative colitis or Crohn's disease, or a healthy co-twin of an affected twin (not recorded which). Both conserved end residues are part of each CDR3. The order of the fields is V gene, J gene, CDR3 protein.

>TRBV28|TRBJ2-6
CASRSTASGANVLTF
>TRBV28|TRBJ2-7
CASSLSSGGVSYEQYF
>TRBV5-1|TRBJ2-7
CASSSSGTVAYEQYF
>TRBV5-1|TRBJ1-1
CASSLVASVNTEAFF
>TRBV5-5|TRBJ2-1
CASSLRTQTYNEQFF
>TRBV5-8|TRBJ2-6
CASSLWGRGSGANVLTF
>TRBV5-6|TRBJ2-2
CASAEGTRVSILSGELFF
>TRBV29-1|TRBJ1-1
CSVEGSGLGVTEAFF
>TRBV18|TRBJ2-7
CASSPSDEQYF
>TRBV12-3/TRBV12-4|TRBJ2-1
CASSPGGGSYNEQFF
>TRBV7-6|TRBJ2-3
CASSLSPTDRPDTQYF
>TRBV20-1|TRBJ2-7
CSARVELTRAYEQYF
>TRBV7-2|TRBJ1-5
CASSLGTAVQPQHF
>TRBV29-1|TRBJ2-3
CSAPRDALGPKFTDTQYF
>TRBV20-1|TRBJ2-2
CSAHQGQANTGELFF
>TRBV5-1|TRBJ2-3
CASSSSGRVDTQYF
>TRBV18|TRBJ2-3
CASSLGPGVTDTQYF
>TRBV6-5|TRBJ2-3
CASSYERGRYTQYF
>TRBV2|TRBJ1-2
CASSVGAAGGYTF
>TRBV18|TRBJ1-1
CASSPPLGSNTEAFF
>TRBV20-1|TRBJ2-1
CSAIKGHSYNEQFF
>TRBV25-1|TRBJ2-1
CASSGGNEQFF
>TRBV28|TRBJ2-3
CASSLSAGRTDTQYF
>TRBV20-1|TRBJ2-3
CSARDTTDAQYF
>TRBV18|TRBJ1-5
CASSPRGSSNQPQHF
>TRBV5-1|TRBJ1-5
CASSLGVGGLSNQPQHF
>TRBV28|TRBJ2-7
CASSVHGRVGEQYF
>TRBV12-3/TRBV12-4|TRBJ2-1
CASSLRTAEQFF
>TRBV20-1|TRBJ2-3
CSVLDSGSTDTQYF
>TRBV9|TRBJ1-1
CASSGYPGTLNTEAFF
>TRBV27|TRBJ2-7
CASSFMSEQYF
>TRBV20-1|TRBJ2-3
CSARGGLAARDTQYF
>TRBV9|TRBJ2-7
CASSPNRLPRDEQYF
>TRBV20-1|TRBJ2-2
CSASRAAGGTGELFF
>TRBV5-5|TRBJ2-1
CASMSAEIRTYNEQFF
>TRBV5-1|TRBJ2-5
CASTVVDTQETQYF
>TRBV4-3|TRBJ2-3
CASSQQLLAGADTQYF
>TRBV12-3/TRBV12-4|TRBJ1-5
CASSWRDGNQPQHF
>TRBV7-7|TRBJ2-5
CASSLGGRAEETQYF
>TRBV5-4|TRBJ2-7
CASSTWDRSYEQYF
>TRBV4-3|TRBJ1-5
CASSQDDSSNQPQHF
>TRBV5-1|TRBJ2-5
CASSLSGTVVYQETQYF
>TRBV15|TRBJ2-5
CATSRVPRFGSQETQYF
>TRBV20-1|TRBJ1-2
CSAGIGGRGYTF
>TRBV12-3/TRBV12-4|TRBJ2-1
CASSLGGTRSNEQFF
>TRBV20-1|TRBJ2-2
CSARRPGSPTGELFF
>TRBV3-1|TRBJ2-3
CASSQPRWSGRWSTDTQYF
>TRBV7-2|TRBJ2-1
CASRRGPSNEQFF
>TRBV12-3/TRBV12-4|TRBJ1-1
CASNRQVNTEAFF
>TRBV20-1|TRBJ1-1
CSVSQGANTEAFF